What follows are 20 T cell receptor beta chains derived from one specimen sequenced in a study of neurological immune-mediated disorders. Each CDR3 protein gets one entry after TCRdb re-called the 5' RACE reads with MiXCR. The data contain 70,000 to 95,000 distinct CDR3 sequences, roughly 15% of them singletons. The sample comprised PBMCs. Receptors were obtained from a middle-aged woman in good health.

The sample holds many counts of this clonotype. The junction departs from germline at one end; a sequencing error may be responsible. V and J are TRBV7-7 and TRBJ2-2; D is unresolved. Germline loops: CDR1 SSHAT, CDR2 FNYEAQ (reference sequence). The CDR3 loop spans 13 amino acids. In nucleotides, the CDR3 is TGTGCTAGCAGCTTAGCAGTTGCCGGGGAGCTGTTTTTT. Translating gives CASSLAVAGELFF.

This clonotype appeared many times. This sequence joins TRBV7-2 and TRBJ2-1; 14 bases fit TRBD2. The CDR3 totals 18 residues. V lost 5 bases and J lost 9; bases outside the gene matches: 15. Germline CDR1 SGHTA, CDR2 FQGNSA. The CDR3 DNA is TGTGCCAGCAGCACACTCTACTCCGGGACTAGCGGGGGACGTGAGCAGTTCTTC. Its protein is CASSTLYSGTSGGREQFF.

This clonotype turned up a few times. The genes are TRBV7-2 and TRBJ2-1; 12 nucleotides line up with TRBD1. Germline values: CDR1 SGHTA, CDR2 FQGNSA. Trimming cost V 6 bases and J 9 bases; bases outside gene matches: 12. The CDR3 contains 16 residues. The CDR3 nucleotides read TGTGCCAGCAGTTCCAGCTCGGGACAGGGGGCTTTTGAGCAGTTCTTC. It encodes CASSSSSGQGAFEQFF.

The sample holds many counts of this clonotype. V usage is TRBV6-2 or TRBV6-3 and J usage is TRBJ2-4; D may be TRBD1 or TRBD2 (7 bases each). V shed 0 bases and J shed 6 bases, with 12 bases lying between them. Germline lookup yields CDR1 MNHEY and CDR2 SVGEGT. The CDR3 is 15 residues long. In nucleotides, the CDR3 is TGTGCCAGCAGTTACTCAGGGGGCGGGGGAAACATTCAGTACTTC. Its translation: CASSYSGGGGNIQYF.

The CDR3 reads CASSGDSGVSTDTQYF. CDR3 nucleotide sequence: TGTGCCAGCAGTGGGGATTCAGGGGTCTCCACAGATACGCAGTATTTT. The genes are TRBV12-3 or TRBV12-4 and TRBJ2-3, with TRBD1 as a possible D gene (6 bases). The CDR3 has 16 amino acids. V was pared by 5 bases and J by 2 bases, with 17 bases between.

This clonotype was observed at least ten times. CDR3 protein: CASSLTGDEQYF. The DNA for the CDR3 is TGTGCCAGCAGCCTTACAGGGGACGAGCAGTACTTC. The V call is TRBV12-3 or TRBV12-4, the J call TRBJ2-7; TRBD1 agrees at 7 bases. V shed 6 bases and J 5 bases; nucleotides not matched to a gene: 4. The CDR3 contains 12 residues.

A word on this clonotype: One end of the junction varies from germline; a read error may be responsible. The chain is built from TRBV6-5 and TRBJ2-1, with D maybe TRBD1 (6 bases). From germline, CDR1 is MNHEY and CDR2 SVGAGI. The CDR3 spans 13 residues. The CDR3 loop is CASSLDRDNDQFF. CDR3 bases: TGTGCCAGCAGTCTGGACAGAGACAATGATCAGTTCTTT.

This clonotype was seen repeatedly, ten times or more. V and J are TRBV7-2 and TRBJ1-6, with 8 bases that match TRBD1. Looked up from germline, CDR1 is SGHTA and CDR2 is FQGNSA. The CDR3 is 15 amino acids. V gave up 5 bases and J gave up 8 bases; unmatched junction bases: 8. CDR3 coding DNA: TGTGCCAGCAGCCCTCGGACAGGGAATGATTCACCCCTCCACTTT. Protein sequence: CASSPRTGNDSPLHF.

The CDR3 DNA reads TGTGCCAGCAGAACTAGCGGTTTAAATGAGCAGTTCTTC. Translating gives CASRTSGLNEQFF. The genes are TRBV3-1 and TRBJ2-1; 8 nucleotides match TRBD2. This CDR3 has 13 residues. Germline lookup yields CDR1 LGHDT and CDR2 YNNKEL (reference sequence). The ends lost 6 bases at V and 7 bases at J; junction bases unmatched: 5.

This clonotype was picked up many times. This sequence joins TRBV6-2 or TRBV6-3 and TRBJ2-2; no firm D call. Germline CDR1 MNHEY, CDR2 SVGEGT. The CDR3 covers 13 residues. Trimming removed 2 bases at V and 6 bases at J, with 7 bases between. The CDR3 protein is CASSYLEAGELFF. The CDR3 region has the DNA TGTGCCAGCAGTTACCTTGAGGCCGGGGAGCTGTTTTTT.

This clonotype appeared many times. A clone one base away is much larger, so this may be a read error. The chain recombines TRBV7-6 with TRBJ1-2; no definite D call. V lost 10 bases and J lost 3, with 9 bases in between. In germline, CDR1 is SGHVS, CDR2 FNYEAQ. The CDR3 length is 11 residues. CDR3 residues: CAIASDYGYTF. In DNA, the CDR3 is TGTGCCATCGCCTCAGACTATGGCTACACCTTC.

There are many counts of this clonotype. J is TRBJ2-5 and V is TRBV20-1; 8 bases map to TRBD1. The germline CDR1 and CDR2 sequences are DFQATT and SNEGSKA (reference sequence). The CDR3 length is 13 residues. After removal of 7 bases from V and 5 bases from J, the junction contained 9 bases not matched to a gene. The CDR3 sequence is CSVIGQGRETQYF. The CDR3 region has the DNA TGCAGTGTCATAGGACAGGGAAGGGAGACCCAGTACTTC.

For this clonotype: A much bigger clone sits one base away, suggesting this may be a read error. This rearrangement joins TRBV18 to TRBJ1-2; perhaps TRBD1 as D (6 bases). Germline V lookup: CDR1 KGHSH, CDR2 LQKENI. The CDR3 spans 14 residues. CDR3 DNA: TGTGCCAGCTCTACCTTTGTCGGGGACAATGGCTGCACCTTC. As protein: CASSTFVGDNGCTF. Full variable domain (outside the CDR3, taken from reference TRBV18 and TRBJ1-2): NAGVMQNPRHLVRRRGQEARLRCSPMKGHSHVYWYRQLPEEGLKFMVYLQKENIIDESGMPKERFSAEFPKEGPSILRIQQVVRGDSAAYFCASSTFVGDNGCTFGSGTRLTVV.

The rearrangement links TRBV3-1 to TRBJ2-2; possible D gene TRBD2, 6 bases. Germline CDR1 is LGHDT and CDR2 is YNNKEL (reference sequence). The CDR3 totals 14 residues. V was clipped by 4 bases and J by 4 bases, with 10 bases between them. CDR3 sequence reads: CASSLSGSTGELFF. The CDR3 nucleotides read TGTGCCAGCAGCCTTTCCGGGAGCACCGGGGAGCTGTTTTTT.

The chain employs TRBV6-5 and TRBJ1-2; D is perhaps TRBD1 (5 bases). CDR1 MNHEY and CDR2 SVGAGI come from the germline V gene. Trimming removed 0 bases at V and 7 bases at J, with 12 bases between. The CDR3 spans 14 residues. In nucleotides, the CDR3 is TGTGCCAGCAGTTACTCACGAGCGGGGACTGGCTACACCTTC. Translated: CASSYSRAGTGYTF.

Only a few counts were recorded for this clonotype. CDR3 region: CAWSVGGPEPQHF. CDR3 nucleotide sequence: TGTGCCTGGAGTGTCGGGGGGCCGGAGCCCCAGCATTTT. This rearrangement joins TRBV30 to TRBJ1-5, with D perhaps matching TRBD1 (6 bases). The germline V and J ends were trimmed by 0 bases and 8 bases, with 11 bases remaining between them. The CDR3 has 13 residues. In germline, CDR1 is GTSNPN, CDR2 SVGIG (reference sequence).

The chain joins TRBV19 to TRBJ2-1, with D possibly called TRBD1 or TRBD2 (5 bases each). CDR3 length: 14 amino acids. Germline V gene sequence: CDR1 LNHDA, CDR2 SQIVND (reference sequence). The V end lost 6 bases, the J end lost 4 bases, and 13 bases lay between the germline ends. CDR3 loop: CASRGPAPYNEQFF. The CDR3 DNA follows: TGTGCCAGTAGGGGACCCGCGCCGTACAATGAGCAGTTCTTC.

The chain recombines TRBV28 with TRBJ2-7; D may be TRBD2 (5 bases). The CDR3 covers 13 residues. Germline lookup yields CDR1 MDHEN and CDR2 SYDVKM. Trimming stripped 2 bases from V and 2 bases from J, with 7 bases between. DNA for the CDR3: TGTGCCAGCAGTTTACCGGGGACCTACGAGCAGTACGTC. Amino acids: CASSLPGTYEQYV.

This clonotype was recorded at least ten times. The CDR3 region is CASSFGTQETQYF. The CDR3, as DNA: TGTGCCAGCAGCTTCGGGACTCAAGAGACCCAGTACTTC. The chain links TRBV11-1 to TRBJ2-5; D is possibly TRBD2 (6 bases). The CDR3 has 13 amino acids. Germline values: CDR1 SGHAT, CDR2 FQDESV (reference sequence). With 3 bases removed from V and 2 bases from J, the gap between germline ends came to 7 bases.

Many counts were recorded for this clonotype. The CDR3 loop reads CASSPSGFPDTQYF. CDR3 DNA: TGTGCCAGCAGCCCATCGGGGTTTCCAGATACGCAGTATTTT. The rearrangement uses TRBV28 and TRBJ2-3, with D perhaps matching TRBD2 (5 bases). CDR1 and CDR2 (germline): MDHEN, SYDVKM. CDR3 length: 14 residues. V was trimmed by 6 bases and J by 4 bases, leaving 14 bases between them. Full variable domain (missing parts from reference TRBV28 and TRBJ2-3): DVKVTQSSRYLVKRTGEKVFLECVQDMDHENMFWYRQDPGLGLRLIYFSYDVKMKEKGDIPEGYSVSREKKERFSLILESASTNQTSMYLCASSPSGFPDTQYFGPGTRLTVL.